This T cell receptor beta chain originates from a study of T cells in Graves' hyperthyroidism and ophthalmopathy. Study observations and caveats: Ophthalmopathy, as predicted by the model, came a median roughly 6.3 months after the prediction.

V trimming: 2 bases; J trimming: 9 bases; junction bases outside the gene matches: 10. The CDR3 is 15 residues long. CDR1 SGHRS and CDR2 YFSETQ come from the germline V gene. In its sample, this clonotype was seen a few times. Its specificity is not known. In the ophthalmopathy cohort, Clinical Activity Score was at least 3, NOSPECS grade at least 4, and duration under 3 months. Researchers took RNA transcripts and amplified the TCR beta CDR3 regions from them. Using the HTBI primer set, a first-round RT-PCR was run on the TCR CDR3. TCRdb reanalysed the multiplex PCR reads using MiXCR and keeps one entry per CDR3 protein. The sample lists fewer than 450,000 distinct CDR3 sequences; about 18% were seen once.

The source is a man in his late teens or twenties with Graves' ophthalmopathy. The sample was blood. This rearrangement joins TRBV5-1 to TRBJ2-1, with 8 bases identical to TRBD2. CDR3 sequence (DNA): TGCGCCAGCAGCTTCCGGGAGGGGGGACGGGGTGAGCAGTTCTTC. Translating it yields CASSFREGGRGEQFF. Full variable domain (missing parts from reference TRBV5-1 and TRBJ2-1): KAGVTQTPRYLIKTRGQQVTLSCSPISGHRSVSWYQQTPGQGLQFLFEYFSETQRNKGNFPGRFSGRQFSNSRSEMNVSTLELGDSALYLCASSFREGGRGEQFFGPGTRLTVL.